This is a list of T cell receptor beta chains from one sample in a study of cytomegalovirus exposure and HLA in healthy donors. The protocol was immunoSEQ multiplex PCR, while the TCRdb copy is restricted to in-frame clones and leaves out a portion. The sample lists approximately 150,000 clones, about 68% occurring once. Sequenced: PBMCs. Receptor source: a female donor in good health and CMV-seronegative. Each CDR3 is given with its conserved first and last residue. The order of the fields is V gene, D gene, clone size, J gene, CDR3 DNA, CDR3 protein. The D gene is left open where the match is weak. Size is stated for part of the rows, as once, few or many counts, or as a class when the clone is expanded.

v_gene: TRBV5-1
d_gene: TRBD1
abundance: NA
j_gene: TRBJ2-2
CDR3nt: TGCGCCAGCAGCTTTCAGGGGGCGAACACCGGGGAGCTGTTTTTT
CDR3aa: CASSFQGANTGELFF

v_gene: TRBV11-2
d_gene: TRBD2
abundance: once
j_gene: TRBJ2-5
CDR3nt: TGTGCCAGCAGCTCCACCTCGGGGTCGACTAGCGGGACCCAAGAGACCCAGTACTTC
CDR3aa: CASSSTSGSTSGTQETQYF

v_gene: TRBV7-8
d_gene: NA
abundance: NA
j_gene: TRBJ1-5
CDR3nt: TGTGCCAGCAGCGCGACAGGAGTTAATCAGCCCCAGCATTTT
CDR3aa: CASSATGVNQPQHF

v_gene: TRBV27
d_gene: TRBD1
abundance: NA
j_gene: TRBJ1-4
CDR3nt: TGTGCCAGCAGTGCGACAGGGGCCACCTACAATGAAAAACTGTTTTTT
CDR3aa: CASSATGATYNEKLFF

v_gene: TRBV9
d_gene: TRBD1
abundance: NA
j_gene: TRBJ2-1
CDR3nt: TGTGCCAGCAGCCCCAGGGGGACAGGGGTATGGAATGAGCAGTTCTTC
CDR3aa: CASSPRGTGVWNEQFF

v_gene: TRBV19
d_gene: NA
abundance: NA
j_gene: TRBJ2-3
CDR3nt: TGTGCCAGTAGTATAGATGGGAGGATCGCAGATACGCAGTATTTT
CDR3aa: CASSIDGRIADTQYF

v_gene: TRBV25-1
d_gene: TRBD2
abundance: NA
j_gene: TRBJ2-7
CDR3nt: TGTGCCAGCAGTGAGGCAGCGGGAGGGCCCTACGAGCAGTACTTC
CDR3aa: CASSEAAGGPYEQYF

v_gene: TRBV4-1
d_gene: NA
abundance: NA
j_gene: TRBJ2-5
CDR3nt: TGCGCCAGCAGCCCGCCGGTTAATCCGTTGGAGATCCAGTACTTC
CDR3aa: CASSPPVNPLEIQYF

v_gene: TRBV25-1
d_gene: NA
abundance: NA
j_gene: TRBJ1-5
CDR3nt: TGTGCCAGCAGTCACTCAGCGCCAGGGGGCAATCAGCCCCAGCATTTT
CDR3aa: CASSHSAPGGNQPQHF

v_gene: TRBV7-2
d_gene: NA
abundance: NA
j_gene: TRBJ1-5
CDR3nt: TGTGCCAGCAGCTTAGCGGGGGTGGGGGGGAATCAGCCCCAGCATTTT
CDR3aa: CASSLAGVGGNQPQHF

v_gene: TRBV6-6
d_gene: NA
abundance: NA
j_gene: TRBJ2-7
CDR3nt: TGTGCCAGCAGTTCCTCGAACGGGGGCGAGCAGTACTTC
CDR3aa: CASSSSNGGEQYF

v_gene: TRBV5-8
d_gene: TRBD2
abundance: NA
j_gene: TRBJ2-5
CDR3nt: TGTGCCAGCAGCCCCGCCCGGACTAGCGGGGGCTGGGGCCAAGAGACCCAGTACTTC
CDR3aa: CASSPARTSGGWGQETQYF

v_gene: TRBV5-8
d_gene: TRBD2
abundance: few
j_gene: TRBJ2-1
CDR3nt: TGTGCCAGCAGCGGTGGGGTTCTGGGGCTAGCGGGGGCCCACAATGAGCAGTTCTTC
CDR3aa: CASSGGVLGLAGAHNEQFF

v_gene: TRBV6-5
d_gene: TRBD2
abundance: NA
j_gene: TRBJ2-3
CDR3nt: TGTGCCAGCAGTTACCGTACTAGCGGGGGAGCAGATACGCAGTATTTT
CDR3aa: CASSYRTSGGADTQYF

v_gene: TRBV7-9
d_gene: NA
abundance: NA
j_gene: TRBJ1-5
CDR3nt: TGTGCCAGCAGCCCGCCGGGGGGCAATCAGCCCCAGCATTTT
CDR3aa: CASSPPGGNQPQHF

v_gene: TRBV5-1
d_gene: TRBD2
abundance: NA
j_gene: TRBJ2-5
CDR3nt: TGCGCCAGCAGCCCTCTAGCGGGGAGCCAAGAGACCCAGTACTTC
CDR3aa: CASSPLAGSQETQYF

v_gene: TRBV29-1
d_gene: NA
abundance: once
j_gene: TRBJ2-3
CDR3nt: TGCAGCGTTGTAAGAGAGGGCCGTCTGGGTACGCAGTATTTT
CDR3aa: CSVVREGRLGTQYF

v_gene: TRBV6-5
d_gene: NA
abundance: NA
j_gene: TRBJ1-5
CDR3nt: TGTGCCAGCAGTCGCGGAGCGGGCGGCAATCAGCCCCAGCATTTT
CDR3aa: CASSRGAGGNQPQHF

v_gene: TRBV30
d_gene: TRBD1
abundance: NA
j_gene: TRBJ1-2
CDR3nt: TGTGCCGCCTCGACAGGGGGATACTATGGCTACACCTTC
CDR3aa: CAASTGGYYGYTF

v_gene: TRBV15
d_gene: NA
abundance: NA
j_gene: TRBJ2-1
CDR3nt: TGTGCCACCAGCAGAGATAAAGGGAGCAATGAGCAGTTCTTC
CDR3aa: CATSRDKGSNEQFF

v_gene: TRBV29-1
d_gene: TRBD1
abundance: NA
j_gene: TRBJ1-5
CDR3nt: TGCAGCGTTCGAACAGGGGGCCGGGAGCCCCAGCATTTT
CDR3aa: CSVRTGGREPQHF

v_gene: TRBV4-2
d_gene: TRBD1
abundance: NA
j_gene: TRBJ2-4
CDR3nt: TGTGCCAGCAGCCAAGATATGACAGGGCGGGACATTCAGTACTTC
CDR3aa: CASSQDMTGRDIQYF

v_gene: TRBV27
d_gene: TRBD2
abundance: NA
j_gene: TRBJ2-7
CDR3nt: TGTGCCAGCAGCAGACTAGCGGGGGCCTACGAGCAGTACTTC
CDR3aa: CASSRLAGAYEQYF

v_gene: TRBV6-1
d_gene: NA
abundance: NA
j_gene: TRBJ2-5
CDR3nt: TGTGCCAGCAGCCCCGGACTCTACTACCAAGAGACCCAGTACTTC
CDR3aa: CASSPGLYYQETQYF

v_gene: TRBV2
d_gene: NA
abundance: NA
j_gene: TRBJ1-4
CDR3nt: TGTGCCAGCAGTGAAGACAGGGAAAAACTGTTTTTT
CDR3aa: CASSEDREKLFF

v_gene: TRBV6-5
d_gene: NA
abundance: once
j_gene: TRBJ2-5
CDR3nt: TGTGCCAGCAGTTACACCTATGGCCAAGAGACCCAGTACTTC
CDR3aa: CASSYTYGQETQYF

v_gene: TRBV4-1
d_gene: NA
abundance: NA
j_gene: TRBJ1-1
CDR3nt: TGCGCCAGCAGCCAAGATACAGCCATGAACACTGAAGCTTTCTTT
CDR3aa: CASSQDTAMNTEAFF

v_gene: TRBV23-1
d_gene: TRBD1
abundance: NA
j_gene: TRBJ2-1
CDR3nt: TGCGCCAGCAGTCAAAGGAGGACAGGGAATCCCCTCAATGAGCAGTTCTTC
CDR3aa: CASSQRRTGNPLNEQFF

v_gene: TRBV28
d_gene: NA
abundance: NA
j_gene: TRBJ1-4
CDR3nt: TGTGCCAGCAGTTGGGTCCGATCGAGCAAAGGCGGTGAAAAACTGTTTTTT
CDR3aa: CASSWVRSSKGGEKLFF

v_gene: TRBV6-5
d_gene: NA
abundance: NA
j_gene: TRBJ2-7
CDR3nt: TGTGCCAGCAGACCCCCCGGGATCTCCTACGAGCAGTACTTC
CDR3aa: CASRPPGISYEQYF

v_gene: TRBV28
d_gene: NA
abundance: NA
j_gene: TRBJ1-1
CDR3nt: TGTGCCAGCAGTTCCCCCGGGACTCCGTACACTGAAGCTTTCTTT
CDR3aa: CASSSPGTPYTEAFF

v_gene: TRBV19
d_gene: NA
abundance: NA
j_gene: TRBJ2-7
CDR3nt: TGTGCCACTACCTCCGAGCAGTACTTC
CDR3aa: CATTSEQYF

v_gene: TRBV14
d_gene: NA
abundance: NA
j_gene: TRBJ1-6
CDR3nt: TGTGCCAGCAGCCCATTCACAAGTTCACCCCTCCACTTT
CDR3aa: CASSPFTSSPLHF

v_gene: TRBV6-6
d_gene: TRBD1
abundance: NA
j_gene: TRBJ2-1
CDR3nt: TGTGCCAGTGGGACAGGGAGCGATGAGCAGTTCTTC
CDR3aa: CASGTGSDEQFF

v_gene: TRBV5-6
d_gene: NA
abundance: NA
j_gene: TRBJ1-3
CDR3nt: TGTGCCAGCAGCTATCCAGGGAAAGAAAACACCATATATTTT
CDR3aa: CASSYPGKENTIYF

v_gene: TRBV7-6
d_gene: NA
abundance: NA
j_gene: TRBJ2-7
CDR3nt: TGTGCCAGCAGCCCCTACCGACAGATCGATAAGCAGTACTTC
CDR3aa: CASSPYRQIDKQYF

v_gene: TRBV28
d_gene: TRBD1
abundance: few
j_gene: TRBJ1-1
CDR3nt: TGTGCCAGCAGTTACGTTGGGACAGGGGAAGGTTACGCTTTCTTT
CDR3aa: CASSYVGTGEGYAFF

v_gene: TRBV6-1
d_gene: NA
abundance: few
j_gene: TRBJ1-6
CDR3nt: TGTGCCAGCAGTGAGAGGAGGGGTAATTCACCCCTCCACTTT
CDR3aa: CASSERRGNSPLHF

v_gene: TRBV6-5
d_gene: TRBD1
abundance: NA
j_gene: TRBJ2-7
CDR3nt: TGTGCCAGCAGAGAGACAGGGATCACCTACGAGCAGTACTTC
CDR3aa: CASRETGITYEQYF

v_gene: TRBV30
d_gene: NA
abundance: NA
j_gene: TRBJ2-2
CDR3nt: TGTGCCTGGAGCACAGTGGGACTCCCCCCCGGGGAGCTGTTTTTT
CDR3aa: CAWSTVGLPPGELFF

v_gene: TRBV19
d_gene: NA
abundance: NA
j_gene: TRBJ2-1
CDR3nt: TGTGCCAGTAGTATGATTGAAAACAGGGGGGGGTCTGAGCAGTTCTTC
CDR3aa: CASSMIENRGGSEQFF

v_gene: TRBV5-8
d_gene: NA
abundance: NA
j_gene: TRBJ1-5
CDR3nt: TGTGCCAGCAGCTTGGCCAGGGGTCAGCCCCAGCATTTT
CDR3aa: CASSLARGQPQHF

v_gene: TRBV2
d_gene: TRBD1
abundance: NA
j_gene: TRBJ2-2
CDR3nt: TGTGCCAGCACCTCCGGGACAGCCATCACCGGGGAGCTGTTTTTT
CDR3aa: CASTSGTAITGELFF

v_gene: TRBV30
d_gene: NA
abundance: NA
j_gene: TRBJ2-7
CDR3nt: TGTGCCTGGACCAGGGCTAGCTCCTACGAGCAGTACTTC
CDR3aa: CAWTRASSYEQYF